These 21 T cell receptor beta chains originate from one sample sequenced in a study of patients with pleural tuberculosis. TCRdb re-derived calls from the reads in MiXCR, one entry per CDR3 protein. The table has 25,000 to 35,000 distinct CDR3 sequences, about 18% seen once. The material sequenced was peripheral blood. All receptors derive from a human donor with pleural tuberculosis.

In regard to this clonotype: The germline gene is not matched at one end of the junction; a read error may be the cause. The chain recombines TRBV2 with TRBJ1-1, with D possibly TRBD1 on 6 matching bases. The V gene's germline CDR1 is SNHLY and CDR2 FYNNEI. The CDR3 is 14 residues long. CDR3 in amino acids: CASSLRQVNTEASF. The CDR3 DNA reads TGTGCCAGCAGTCTACGACAGGTTAACACTGAGGCTTCCTTT.

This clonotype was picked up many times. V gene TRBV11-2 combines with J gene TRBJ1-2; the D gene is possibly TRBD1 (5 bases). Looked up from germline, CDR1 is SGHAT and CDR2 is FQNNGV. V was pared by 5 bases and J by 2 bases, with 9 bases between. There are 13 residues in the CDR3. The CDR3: CASSRGANYGYTF. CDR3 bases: TGTGCCAGCAGCCGAGGGGCGAACTATGGCTACACCTTC. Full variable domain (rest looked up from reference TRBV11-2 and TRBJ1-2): EAGVAQSPRYKIIEKRQSVAFWCNPISGHATLYWYQQILGQGPKLLIQFQNNGVVDDSQLPKDRFSAERLKGVDSTLKIQPAKLEDSAVYLCASSRGANYGYTFGSGTRLTVV.

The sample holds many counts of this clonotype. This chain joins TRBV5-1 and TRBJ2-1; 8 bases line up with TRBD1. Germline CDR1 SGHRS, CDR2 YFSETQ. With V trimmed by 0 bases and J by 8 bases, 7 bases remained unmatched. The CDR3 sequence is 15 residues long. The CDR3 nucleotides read TGCGCCAGCAGCTTGGCCTTGACAGGGGTCGATGAGCAGTTCTTC. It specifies CASSLALTGVDEQFF.

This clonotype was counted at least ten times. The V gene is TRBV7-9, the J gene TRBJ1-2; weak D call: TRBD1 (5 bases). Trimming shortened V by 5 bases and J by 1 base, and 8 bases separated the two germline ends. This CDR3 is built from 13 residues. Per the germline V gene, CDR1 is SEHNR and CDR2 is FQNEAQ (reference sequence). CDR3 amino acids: CASSERGNYGYTF. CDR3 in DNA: TGTGCCAGCAGCGAAAGGGGTAACTATGGCTACACCTTC.

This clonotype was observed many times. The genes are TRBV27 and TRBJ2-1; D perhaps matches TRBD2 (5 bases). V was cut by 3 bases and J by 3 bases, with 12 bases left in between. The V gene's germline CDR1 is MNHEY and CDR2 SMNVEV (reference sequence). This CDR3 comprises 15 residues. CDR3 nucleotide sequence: TGTGCCAGCAGTTTGCGGGCTAACAGCTACAATGAGCAGTTCTTC. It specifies CASSLRANSYNEQFF.

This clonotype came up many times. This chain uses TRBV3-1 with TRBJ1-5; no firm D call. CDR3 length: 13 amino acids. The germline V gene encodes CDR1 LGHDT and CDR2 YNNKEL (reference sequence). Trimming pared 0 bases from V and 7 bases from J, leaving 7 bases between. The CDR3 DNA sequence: TGTGCCAGCAGCCAAGAATTAGGGCAGCCCCAGCATTTT. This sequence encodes CASSQELGQPQHF.

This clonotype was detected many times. CDR3 protein: CASSYNTAAQEQYF. The CDR3 nucleotides are TGTGCCAGCAGTTACAATACAGCTGCTCAGGAGCAGTACTTC. This sequence joins TRBV6-6 and TRBJ2-7; D remains unclear. The CDR3 is made up of 14 amino acids. CDR1 is MNHNY, CDR2 SVGAGI, per germline (reference sequence). The V end lost 2 bases, the J end lost 7 bases, and 15 bases lay between the germline ends.

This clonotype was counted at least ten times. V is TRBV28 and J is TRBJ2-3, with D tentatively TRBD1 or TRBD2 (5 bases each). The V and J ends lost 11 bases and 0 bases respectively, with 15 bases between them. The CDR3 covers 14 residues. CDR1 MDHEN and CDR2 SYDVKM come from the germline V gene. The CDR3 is CASDGASSTDTQYF. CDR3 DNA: TGTGCCTCCGACGGGGCATCGAGCACAGATACGCAGTATTTT.

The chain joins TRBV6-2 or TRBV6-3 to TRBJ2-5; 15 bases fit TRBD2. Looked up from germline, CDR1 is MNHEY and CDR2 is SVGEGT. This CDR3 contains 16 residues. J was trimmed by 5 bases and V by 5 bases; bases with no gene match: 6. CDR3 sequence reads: CASSTGLAGGRETQYF. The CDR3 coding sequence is TGTGCCAGCAGTACGGGACTAGCGGGAGGTAGGGAGACCCAGTACTTC.

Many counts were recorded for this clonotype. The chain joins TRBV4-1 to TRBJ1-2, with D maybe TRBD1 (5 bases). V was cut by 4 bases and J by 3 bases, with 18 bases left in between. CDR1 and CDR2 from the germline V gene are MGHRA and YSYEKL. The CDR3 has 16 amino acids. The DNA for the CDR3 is TGCGCCAGCAGCCCTTCCTCCGGGGCGATTGACTATGGCTACACCTTC. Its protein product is CASSPSSGAIDYGYTF.

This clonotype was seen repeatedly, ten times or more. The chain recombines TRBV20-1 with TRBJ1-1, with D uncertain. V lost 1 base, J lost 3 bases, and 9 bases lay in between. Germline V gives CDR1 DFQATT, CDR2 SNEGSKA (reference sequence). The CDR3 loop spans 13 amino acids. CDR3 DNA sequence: TGCAGTGCTAGAGTTCCCGGAGACACTGAAGCTTTCTTT. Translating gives CSARVPGDTEAFF.

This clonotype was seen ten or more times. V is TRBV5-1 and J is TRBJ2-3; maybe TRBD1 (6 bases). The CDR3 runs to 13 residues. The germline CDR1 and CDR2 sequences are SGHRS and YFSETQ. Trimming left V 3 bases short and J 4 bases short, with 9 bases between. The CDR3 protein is CASSWGQADTQYF. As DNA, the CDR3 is TGCGCCAGCAGCTGGGGGCAGGCAGATACGCAGTATTTT.

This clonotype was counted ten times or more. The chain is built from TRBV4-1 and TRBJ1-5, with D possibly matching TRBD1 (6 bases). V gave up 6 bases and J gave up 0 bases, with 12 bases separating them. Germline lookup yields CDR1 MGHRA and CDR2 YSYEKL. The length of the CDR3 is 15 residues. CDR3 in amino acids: CASRRDNYSNQPQHF. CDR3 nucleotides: TGCGCCAGCAGAAGGGACAACTATAGCAATCAGCCCCAGCATTTT.

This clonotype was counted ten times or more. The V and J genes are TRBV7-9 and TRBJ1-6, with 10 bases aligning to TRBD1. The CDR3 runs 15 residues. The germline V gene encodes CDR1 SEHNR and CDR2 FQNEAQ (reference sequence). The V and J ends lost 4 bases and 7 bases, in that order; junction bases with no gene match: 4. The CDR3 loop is CASSSGQGENSPLHF. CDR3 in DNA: TGTGCCAGCAGCTCCGGACAGGGGGAAAATTCACCCCTCCACTTT.

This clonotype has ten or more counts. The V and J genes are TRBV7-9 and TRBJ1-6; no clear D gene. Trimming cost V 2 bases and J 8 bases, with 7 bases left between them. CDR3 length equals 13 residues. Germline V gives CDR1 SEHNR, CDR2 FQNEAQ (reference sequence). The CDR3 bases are TGTGCCAGCAGCTTACTTCGAGATTCACCCCTCCACTTT. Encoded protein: CASSLLRDSPLHF.

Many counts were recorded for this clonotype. The CDR3 sequence is CASSLGTEAFF. CDR3 DNA: TGTGCCAGCAGTTTAGGAACTGAAGCTTTCTTT. The chain has TRBV28 and TRBJ1-1; no clear D gene. Germline CDR1 reads MDHEN; CDR2 reads SYDVKM. Trimming took off 2 bases at V and 5 bases at J, with 3 bases between the two ends. This CDR3 is built from 11 residues.

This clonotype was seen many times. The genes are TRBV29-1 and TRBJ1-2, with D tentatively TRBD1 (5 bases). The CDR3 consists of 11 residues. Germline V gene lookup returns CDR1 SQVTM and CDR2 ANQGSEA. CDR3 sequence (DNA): TGCAGTTGGTCGGACGGGGCTGGCTACACCTTC. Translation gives CSWSDGAGYTF.

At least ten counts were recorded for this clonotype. In DNA, the CDR3 is TGTGCCAGCAGCCCTACGTCGGTCACAGATACGCAGTATTTT. Protein sequence: CASSPTSVTDTQYF. The chain links TRBV7-9 to TRBJ2-3; D uncertain. The germline V gene has CDR1 SEHNR and CDR2 FQNEAQ (reference sequence). V was clipped by 5 bases and J by 2 bases, with 11 bases between them. The CDR3 length is 14 residues. Filled out from reference TRBV7-9 and TRBJ2-3, the complete variable domain reads DTGVSQNPRHKITKRGQNVTFRCDPISEHNRLYWYRQTLGQGPEFLTYFQNEAQLEKSRLLSDRFSAERPKGSFSTLEIQRTEQGDSAMYLCASSPTSVTDTQYFGPGTRLTVL.

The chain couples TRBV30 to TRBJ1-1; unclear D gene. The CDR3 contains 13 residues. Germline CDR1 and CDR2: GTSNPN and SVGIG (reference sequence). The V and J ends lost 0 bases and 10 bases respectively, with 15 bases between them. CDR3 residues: CAWSVSPVQGAFF. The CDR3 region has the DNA TGTGCCTGGAGTGTTTCCCCGGTACAAGGAGCTTTCTTT.

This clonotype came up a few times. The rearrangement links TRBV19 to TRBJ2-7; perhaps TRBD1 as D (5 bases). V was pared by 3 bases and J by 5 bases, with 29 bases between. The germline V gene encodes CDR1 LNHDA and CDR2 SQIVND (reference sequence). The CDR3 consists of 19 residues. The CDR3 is CASSIFISRVPGRRHEQYF. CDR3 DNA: TGTGCCAGTAGTATTTTTATCTCTCGGGTCCCAGGGCGAAGACACGAGCAGTACTTC.

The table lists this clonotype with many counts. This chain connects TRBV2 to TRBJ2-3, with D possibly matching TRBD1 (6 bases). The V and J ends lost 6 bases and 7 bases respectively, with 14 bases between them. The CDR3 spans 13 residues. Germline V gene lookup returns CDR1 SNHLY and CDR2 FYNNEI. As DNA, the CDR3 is TGTGCCAGCAGCCCCCGCCGGGACAATACGCAGTATTTT. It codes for CASSPRRDNTQYF.